The 14 T cell receptor beta chains listed next were all sequenced from one sample in a study of T cells in Graves' hyperthyroidism and ophthalmopathy. What was amplified from RNA transcripts were TCR beta CDR3 regions. Carried out on the TCR CDR3, a first-round RT-PCR used the HTBI primer set. TCRdb reprocessed the multiplex PCR reads with MiXCR, giving one entry per CDR3 protein. The profile shows about 530,000 distinct CDR3 sequences, roughly 15% of them singletons. Sequencing used blood. The receptors were gathered from a woman between 18 and 30 years old with Graves' ophthalmopathy.

This clonotype showed up just a few times. The V call is TRBV9, the J call TRBJ2-7; 13 positions match TRBD2. Germline loops: CDR1 SGDLS, CDR2 YYNGEE. J was trimmed by 6 bases and V by 3 bases; bases with no gene match: 15. The CDR3 loop spans 18 amino acids. The CDR3 nucleotides read TGTGCCAGCAGCGCCACCGGGACTAGCGGGGTACAGCATAGCGAGCAGTACTTC. Translation: CASSATGTSGVQHSEQYF.

The chain is built from TRBV4-2 and TRBJ2-2, with a tentative D call TRBD2 (5 bases). The V and J ends lost 3 bases and 1 base respectively, with 9 bases between them. CDR1 LGHNA and CDR2 YNFKEQ come from the germline V gene. This CDR3 spans 15 amino acids. The CDR3 spells CASSHEEGNTGELFF. As DNA, the CDR3 is TGTGCCAGCAGCCATGAAGAGGGGAACACCGGGGAGCTGTTTTTT.

The V and J genes are TRBV7-3 and TRBJ1-2, with D perhaps TRBD1 (5 bases). Per the germline V gene, CDR1 is SGHTA and CDR2 is FQGTGA. The CDR3 runs to 15 residues. V shed 0 bases and J shed 1 base, with 9 bases lying between them. In nucleotides, the CDR3 is TGTGCCAGCAGCTTAACGCCCGACAGTAACTATGGCTACACCTTC. Translated: CASSLTPDSNYGYTF.

There are many counts of this clonotype. The J gene is TRBJ2-2, the V gene TRBV5-1, with TRBD2 matching 7 bases. This CDR3 spans 15 amino acids. Per germline, CDR1 SGHRS and CDR2 YFSETQ. V dropped 0 bases and J dropped 9; count of bases not matched to a gene: 8. The CDR3 sequence: CASSLASGVERELFF. CDR3 nucleotide sequence: TGCGCCAGCAGCTTGGCCAGCGGGGTGGAGCGGGAGCTGTTTTTT.

This clonotype showed up many times. This chain connects TRBV27 to TRBJ1-5; tentatively, D is TRBD1 (6 bases). V lost 5 bases and J 6 bases, leaving 23 bases between the germline ends. Germline loops: CDR1 MNHEY, CDR2 SMNVEV (reference sequence). CDR3 length: 17 residues. The CDR3 sequence is CASSLRGAGVTGQPQHF. The CDR3 DNA sequence: TGTGCCAGCAGTCTGAGGGGGGCAGGGGTAACTGGTCAGCCCCAGCATTTT.

This clonotype was detected a few times. V is TRBV20-1 and J is TRBJ1-2, with D perhaps matching TRBD1 (6 bases). The CDR3 loop spans 13 amino acids. V dropped 3 bases and J dropped 2 bases, with 10 bases sitting between them. CDR1 and CDR2 from the germline V gene are DFQATT and SNEGSKA (reference sequence). Written as DNA, the CDR3 is TGCAGTGCTAGGGGGGACACGAACTATGGCTACACCTTC. It translates to CSARGDTNYGYTF.

The sample holds a few counts of this clonotype. The chain recombines TRBV28 with TRBJ2-1; 10 nucleotides agree with TRBD2. V lost 4 bases to trimming and J lost 7 bases; unmatched junction nucleotides: 7. Germline V gives CDR1 MDHEN, CDR2 SYDVKM. The CDR3 has 15 residues. The DNA of the CDR3 is TGTGCCAGCAGTTCAATTAGCGGGGGGAAAAATGAGCAGTTCTTC. This codes for CASSSISGGKNEQFF. The variable domain in full, with the rest retrieved from reference TRBV28 and TRBJ2-1, is DVKVTQSSRYLVKRTGEKVFLECVQDMDHENMFWYRQDPGLGLRLIYFSYDVKMKEKGDIPEGYSVSREKKERFSLILESASTNQTSMYLCASSSISGGKNEQFFGPGTRLTVL.

V and J are TRBV7-3 and TRBJ2-1; 7 bases map to TRBD1. After removal of 1 base from V and 2 bases from J, the junction contained 2 bases not matched to a gene. CDR1 is SGHTA, CDR2 FQGTGA, per germline. The CDR3 is 15 residues long. The CDR3 loop reads CASSLKGTAYNEQFF. CDR3 in DNA: TGTGCCAGCAGCTTAAAAGGGACAGCCTACAATGAGCAGTTCTTC.

The sample holds many counts of this clonotype. This chain joins TRBV6-1 and TRBJ2-1; 9 bases are shared with TRBD2. There are 14 residues in the CDR3. V shed 5 bases, J shed 7 bases, and the junction held 6 bases outside the gene matches. Germline V gives CDR1 MNHNS, CDR2 SASEGT. As DNA, the CDR3 is TGTGCCAGCAGTATGCTAGCGGGGAGGAATGAGCAGTTCTTC. Translation gives CASSMLAGRNEQFF.

This clonotype has more than one count but fewer than ten. One junction end does not reproduce the germline sequence, and a read error may be involved. The chain couples TRBV7-7 to TRBJ2-2, with a weak D call TRBD2 (6 bases). The CDR3 totals 15 residues. Looked up from germline, CDR1 is SSHAT and CDR2 is FNYEAQ (reference sequence). The CDR3 DNA is TGTGCTAGCAGCTTAGCGTCGGCGGGAAACGGGGAGCTGTTTTTT. This codes for CASSLASAGNGELFF.

This clonotype was seen ten or more times. The J gene is TRBJ2-7, the V gene TRBV30; perhaps TRBD2 as D (5 bases). Trimming removed 3 bases at V and 2 bases at J, with 8 bases between. Germline CDR1 GTSNPN, CDR2 SVGIG (reference sequence). There are 12 residues in the CDR3. The CDR3 bases are TGTGCCTGGAGCCAGGAGGCCTACGAGCAGTACTTC. Residues: CAWSQEAYEQYF.

This clonotype was seen a handful of times. The chain is built from TRBV11-1 and TRBJ2-7, with 7 bases that match TRBD1. V trimming: 5 bases; J trimming: 3 bases; junction bases outside the gene matches: 4. The germline CDR1 and CDR2 sequences are SGHAT and FQDESV (reference sequence). This CDR3 spans 13 amino acids. CDR3 amino acids: CASSMWDSYEQYF. CDR3 sequence (DNA): TGTGCCAGCAGCATGTGGGACAGCTACGAGCAGTACTTC.

This clonotype was counted many times. This chain joins TRBV12-3 or TRBV12-4 and TRBJ1-5; D may be TRBD1 (5 bases). V shed 1 base and J shed 6 bases, with 10 bases lying between them. The CDR3 sequence is 14 residues long. The CDR3 sequence: CASSLGDSFQPQHF. CDR3 nucleotide sequence: TGTGCCAGCAGTTTAGGTGACAGTTTTCAGCCCCAGCATTTT.

There are many counts of this clonotype. The rearrangement uses TRBV5-1 and TRBJ2-2; D is tentatively TRBD1 or TRBD2 (5 bases each). Trimming shortened V by 3 bases and J by 0 bases, and 9 bases separated the two germline ends. The CDR3 has 15 residues. CDR1 and CDR2 from the germline V gene are SGHRS and YFSETQ. The CDR3 bases are TGCGCCAGCAGCTACGGGGCCGCGAACACCGGGGAGCTGTTTTTT. It specifies CASSYGAANTGELFF.